This paragraph reports one T cell receptor beta chain. In the authors' methods: Cell counts per sample came from amplifying reference gene primers. Method: immunoSEQ multiplex PCR; TCRdb's copy keeps in-frame clones and lacks some. D and trimming come from the DNA, and the V and J calls and clone size come from that table. Among some 90,000 clones, roughly 90% were seen once, and the ten largest hold around 2.9%. This entry belongs to a study of blood T cell repertoires in COVID-19. Study in general: The United States, Italy and Spain supplied acute and convalescent COVID-19 samples.

Seattle's enrolled individuals joined amid active infection and were then monitored longitudinally. The CDR3 covers 14 residues. With 3 bases clipped from V and 4 bases from J, the junction kept 5 bases outside the gene matches. From germline, CDR1 is SGHNT and CDR2 YYREEE (reference sequence). The V gene is TRBV5-4, the J gene TRBJ2-5; TRBD2 agrees at 8 bases. Sequenced material: peripheral blood. This receptor was obtained from a man aged 45 to 65 with COVID-19, enrolled during active disease. This CDR3 reads CASSSAGAGETQYF. The CDR3 DNA is TGTGCCAGCAGCTCAGCGGGGGCCGGAGAGACCCAGTACTTC.